Below, 20 T cell receptor beta chains from the same sample are listed, as sequenced in a study of tissue T cells after allogeneic stem cell transplantation. Sample time point: mouse harvest day 7 after allogeneic transplant. Tail vein injection delivered 10^7 T-cell-depleted bone marrow cells and 10^6 splenic CD5+ T cells. The repertoire was sequenced with immunoSEQ multiplex PCR; TCRdb's copy has only in-frame clones and lacks some. The sample lists about 8,700 clones, roughly 44% occurring once. Sample: skin. These receptors all stem from a female BALB/c mouse given C57BL/6 T cells with graft-versus-host disease after an allogeneic hematopoietic cell transplant.

Concerning this clone: Gene names are mouse gene names. The read terminates 1 residue ahead of where the CDR3 ends, so the germline J gene completes it. The chain combines TRBV24 with TRBJ1-5; D perhaps matches TRBD1 (6 bases). This CDR3 is 14 amino acids long. Trimming cost V 7 bases and J 0 bases, with 10 bases left between them. CDR1 KGHTA and CDR2 FRNEEI come from the germline V gene. The covered CDR3 bases are TGTGCCAGCACCGGACAGAATAACAACCAGGCTCCGCTT. As protein: CASTGQNNNQAPL. The entire CDR3 sequence reads CASTGQNNNQAPLF.

In its sample, this clone was seen once. Any gene name here is a mouse gene name. The read stops 1 residue short of the end of the CDR3; the missing end is completed from the germline J gene. The gene calls are TRBV5 and TRBJ2-7; TRBD2 agrees at 8 bases. Trimming took 4 bases from V and 6 from J; bases not matched to a gene: 11. Per the germline V gene, CDR1 is LGHNA and CDR2 is YNLKQL (reference sequence). The CDR3 contains 15 residues. The CDR3 protein is CASSPPGWGGREQYF. The sequenced part of the CDR3 DNA is TGTGCCAGCAGCCCCCCGGGGTGGGGGGGGCGTGAACAGTAC.

A word on this clone: Mouse germline and gene names are used. The sequenced CDR3 bases are TGTGCCAGCAGGCTGACATTGGGTCAAAACACCTTGTAC. It codes for CASRLTLGQNTLY. The entire CDR3 sequence reads CASRLTLGQNTLYF. The genes are TRBV26 and TRBJ2-4; no definite D call. The CDR3 end lies 1 residue beyond the end of the read and is filled in from the germline J gene. Germline V gives CDR1 KGHPV, CDR2 FQNQEV (reference sequence). The CDR3 loop spans 14 amino acids. Trimming left V 6 bases short and J 1 base short, with 11 bases between.

As for this clone: The genes and germline here are from mouse. The sequenced CDR3 bases are TGTGCCAGCAGTCGACTGCCAAACTCCGACTACACC. This encodes CASSRLPNSDYT. The CDR3 in full is CASSRLPNSDYTF. J is TRBJ1-2 and V is TRBV26, with no clear D. The missing CDR3 end, 1 residue past where the read stops, is filled in from the germline J gene. The V end was cut by 4 bases, the J end by 0 bases, with 6 bases between. The CDR3 is made up of 13 amino acids. The germline gives CDR1 KGHPV, CDR2 FQNQEV (reference sequence).

This clone has a single count. Gene names are the mouse ones. CDR3 DNA, as far as it was read: TGTGCCAGCAGTCTGTCGACTGGGGGTTATGAACAGTAC. Translated, it gives CASSLSTGGYEQY. The full-length CDR3 reads as CASSLSTGGYEQYF. The chain combines TRBV26 with TRBJ2-7, with 9 bases matching TRBD2. With the read ending 1 residue before the CDR3 end, the germline J gene is used to fill in that end. With 0 bases clipped from V and 4 bases from J, the junction kept 1 base outside the gene matches. Germline CDR1 reads KGHPV; CDR2 reads FQNQEV (reference sequence). This CDR3 has 14 amino acids.

Of note for this clone: Genes here carry mouse names. Sequencing ends 1 residue short of the CDR3 end; the germline J gene provides the rest. This chain joins TRBV20 and TRBJ1-5; no firm D call. Trimming stripped 0 bases from V and 0 bases from J, with 3 bases between. The CDR3 loop spans 13 amino acids. The germline V gene has CDR1 GFQATS and CDR2 STVNSAI. CDR3 amino acids: CGARDINNQAPLF. Partial CDR3 DNA: TGTGGTGCTAGGGACATTAACAACCAGGCTCCGCTT.

Worth noting for this clone: Gene names are mouse gene names. The CDR3 end falls 1 residue outside the read, so it is completed with the germline J gene. The chain uses TRBV26 and TRBJ2-4, with 7 bases fitting TRBD1. This CDR3 contains 14 residues. With 3 bases clipped from V and 4 bases from J, the junction kept 4 bases outside the gene matches. CDR1 is KGHPV and CDR2 is FQNQEV in the germline V gene (reference sequence). The CDR3 region is CASSLSGTENTLYF. The CDR3 DNA, read in part, is TGTGCCAGCAGTCTCTCCGGGACAGAAAACACCTTGTAC.

Remarks on this clone: Genes and germline come from the mouse. With the read ending 1 residue before the CDR3 end, the germline J gene is used to fill in that end. The chain combines TRBV3 with TRBJ2-4; TRBD2 aligns across 7 bases. Germline CDR1 is SNHLY and CDR2 is FYNGKV (reference sequence). CDR3 length: 14 amino acids. After removal of 1 base from V and 4 bases from J, the junction contained 2 bases not matched to a gene. Partial CDR3 DNA: TGTGCCAGCAGCTTAGTGCTGGGGGAAAACACCTTGTAC. Translated, it gives CASSLVLGENTLY. In full, the CDR3 is CASSLVLGENTLYF.

A note on this clone: Each gene name is a mouse one. The CDR3 extends 1 residue past the end of the read, so its final part is completed from the germline J gene. The chain combines TRBV26 with TRBJ2-5; 7 bases map to TRBD1. This CDR3 region has 14 residues. CDR1 is KGHPV and CDR2 is FQNQEV in the germline V gene (reference sequence). The trim removed 6 bases at V and 6 bases at J, leaving 9 bases unmatched. Partial CDR3 DNA: TGTGCCAGCAGCCTGAACAGGGGAGGGGACACCCAGTAC. Its translation: CASSLNRGGDTQY. The complete CDR3 protein is CASSLNRGGDTQYF. Full variable domain (rest looked up from reference TRBV26 and TRBJ2-5): NSKVIQTPRYLVKGQGQKAKMRCIPEKGHPVVFWYQQNKNNEFKFLINFQNQEVLQQIDMTEKRFSAECPSNSPCSLEIQSSEAGDSALYLCASSLNRGGDTQYFGPGTRLLVL.

A few counts support this clone. Each gene name is a mouse one. The CDR3 region is CASSPGTANTGQLYF. CDR3 bases read: TGTGCCAGCAGCCCCGGGACAGCAAACACCGGGCAGCTCTAC. The rearrangement joins TRBV26 to TRBJ2-2; TRBD1 matches at 7 bases. The read comes to an end 1 residue before the CDR3 does, leaving the germline J gene to fill in the end. Per germline, CDR1 KGHPV and CDR2 FQNQEV (reference sequence). V shed 6 bases, J shed 0 bases, and the junction held 4 bases outside the gene matches. This CDR3 region has 15 residues. Supplemented by reference TRBV26 and TRBJ2-2, the full variable domain reads NSKVIQTPRYLVKGQGQKAKMRCIPEKGHPVVFWYQQNKNNEFKFLINFQNQEVLQQIDMTEKRFSAECPSNSPCSLEIQSSEAGDSALYLCASSPGTANTGQLYFGEGSKLTVL.

About this clone: Gene and germline names: mouse. Read data end 1 residue before the CDR3 end; the end is taken from the germline J gene. V and J are TRBV16 and TRBJ2-7, with 10 bases matching TRBD2. In germline, CDR1 is SGHSA, CDR2 FRNQAP. V shed 1 base and J 5 bases; nucleotides not matched to a gene: 5. The CDR3 runs 15 residues. The CDR3: CASSLAPGGAHEQYF. The CDR3 DNA, read in part, is TGTGCAAGCAGCTTAGCTCCTGGGGGGGCGCATGAACAGTAC.

As to this clone: The genes and germline here are from mouse. The missing CDR3 end, 1 residue past where the read stops, is filled in from the germline J gene. The chain is built from TRBV12-1 and TRBJ2-3; D is uncertain. This CDR3 comprises 12 residues. The germline V and J ends were trimmed by 0 bases and 0 bases, with 0 bases remaining between them. CDR1 SGHSN and CDR2 HYEKVE come from the germline V gene. CDR3 sequence reads: CASSLSAETLYF. The sequenced CDR3 bases are TGTGCCAGCTCTCTCAGTGCAGAAACGCTGTAT. Full variable domain (missing parts from reference TRBV12-1 and TRBJ2-3): DSGVVQSPRHIIKEKGGRSVLTCIPISGHSNVVWYQQTLGKELKFLIQHYEKVERDKGFLPSRFSVQQFDDYHSEMNMSALELEDSAMYFCASSLSAETLYFGSGTRLTVL.

The table lists this clone with a few counts. Gene names denote mouse genes. The missing CDR3 end, 1 residue past where the read stops, is filled in from the germline J gene. V and J are TRBV26 and TRBJ2-5; 7 bases match TRBD1. Germline lookup yields CDR1 KGHPV and CDR2 FQNQEV (reference sequence). Germline trimming cut 5 bases from V and 1 base from J; bases unmatched to any gene: 6. The CDR3 totals 15 residues. The CDR3 DNA, read in part, is TGTGCCAGCAGTTCCCGGGGACAGCACCAAGACACCCAGTAC. Translated, it gives CASSSRGQHQDTQY. The full CDR3 protein is CASSSRGQHQDTQYF.

This clone was counted a single time. Genes and germline come from the mouse. The read halts 1 residue ahead of the CDR3 end, with the missing end drawn from the germline J gene. The chain joins TRBV24 to TRBJ2-7, with unresolved D. Germline V gene data show CDR1 as KGHTA and CDR2 as FRNEEI. Trimming left V 6 bases short and J 4 bases short, with 7 bases between. The CDR3 contains 11 residues. CDR3 sequence: CASRGSYEQYF. The CDR3 DNA, read in part, is TGTGCCAGCAGGGGGTCTTATGAACAGTAC.

Of note for this clone: Gene names are mouse gene names. From the germline J gene comes the end of the CDR3, since the read stops 1 residue before it. The same CDR3 can be traced to other DNA sequences in this sample. The V call is TRBV26, the J call TRBJ2-7; D is unresolved. The CDR3 length is 11 residues. V was clipped by 4 bases and J by 3 bases, with 4 bases between them. Looked up from germline, CDR1 is KGHPV and CDR2 is FQNQEV (reference sequence). The sequenced CDR3 bases are TGTGCCAGCAGTCGGGGCTATGAACAGTAC. Its translation: CASSRGYEQY. In full, the CDR3 is CASSRGYEQYF.

Only one count was recorded for this clone. The gene names here belong to mouse. The read is 1 residue too short to cover the CDR3 end, so that end is filled in from the germline J gene. J is TRBJ2-5 and V is TRBV26; D is undetermined. The CDR3 totals 13 residues. Germline V gives CDR1 KGHPV, CDR2 FQNQEV (reference sequence). V was trimmed by 2 bases and J by 1 base, leaving 4 bases between them. CDR3: CASSLGYQDTQYF. Incomplete CDR3 DNA: TGTGCCAGCAGTCTGGGGTACCAAGACACCCAGTAC.

This clone was detected only a few times. Here the gene names and germline are mouse. The sample has other DNA sequences that encode this CDR3 too. This CDR3 reads CASSLRGQNTEVFF. The covered CDR3 bases are TGTGCCAGCAGTCTCAGGGGACAAAACACAGAAGTCTTC. The chain has TRBV26 and TRBJ1-1; D is possibly TRBD1 (6 bases). The read terminates 1 residue before the CDR3 end, so the remaining end is supplied by the germline J gene. The CDR3 spans 14 residues. The ends were cut back, 3 bases at V and 1 base at J, with 9 bases in the middle. Per the germline V gene, CDR1 is KGHPV and CDR2 is FQNQEV (reference sequence).

With respect to this clone: Mouse gene names apply. The read halts 1 residue ahead of the CDR3 end, with the missing end drawn from the germline J gene. The genes are TRBV29 and TRBJ1-5, with D perhaps TRBD1 (6 bases). V dropped 3 bases and J dropped 3 bases, with 12 bases sitting between them. This CDR3 has 15 amino acids. Germline CDR1 reads MSHET; CDR2 reads SYDVDS. Incomplete CDR3 DNA: TGTGCTAGCAGTTTGGGGGGGGCGCGCAACCAGGCTCCGCTT. Encoded protein: CASSLGGARNQAPL. The whole CDR3 reads CASSLGGARNQAPLF.

This clone was observed a handful of times. The genes and germline here are from mouse. Read sequence stops 1 residue before the CDR3 end, and the germline J gene provides the missing end. The chain recombines TRBV26 with TRBJ2-2, with D tentatively TRBD1 (6 bases). The V gene's germline CDR1 is KGHPV and CDR2 FQNQEV (reference sequence). This CDR3 is built from 15 residues. V lost 3 bases and J 3 bases, leaving 11 bases between the germline ends. CDR3 residues: CASSLLQGDTGQLYF. The covered CDR3 bases are TGTGCCAGCAGTCTTCTACAGGGAGACACCGGGCAGCTCTAC.

In its sample, this clone is medium-sized (0.01 to 0.1%). Genes and germline are mouse. The CDR3 end is not reached by the read, which stops 1 residue before it; the germline J gene fills it in. The chain employs TRBV13-3 and TRBJ2-7, with D tentatively TRBD2 (5 bases). Germline assignment: CDR1 NNHDY and CDR2 SYVADS. V shed 4 bases and J shed 3 bases, with 8 bases lying between them. The CDR3 consists of 12 residues. CDR3: CASSLTGYEQYF. The sequenced part of the CDR3 DNA is TGTGCCAGCAGTCTTACTGGCTATGAACAGTAC.